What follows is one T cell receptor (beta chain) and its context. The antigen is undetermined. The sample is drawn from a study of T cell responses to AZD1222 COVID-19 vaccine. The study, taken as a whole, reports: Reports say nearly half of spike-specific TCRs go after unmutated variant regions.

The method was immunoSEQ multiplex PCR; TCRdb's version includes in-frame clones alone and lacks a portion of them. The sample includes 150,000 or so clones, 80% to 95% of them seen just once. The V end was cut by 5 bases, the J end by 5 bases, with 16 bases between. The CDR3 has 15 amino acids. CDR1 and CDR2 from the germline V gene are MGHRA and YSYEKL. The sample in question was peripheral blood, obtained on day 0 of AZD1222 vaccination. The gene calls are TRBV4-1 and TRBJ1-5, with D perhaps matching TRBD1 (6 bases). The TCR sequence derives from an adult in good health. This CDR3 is CASSSLEGGDQPQHF. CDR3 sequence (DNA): TGCGCCAGCAGCTCCCTCGAGGGGGGTGATCAGCCCCAGCATTTT.